This T cell receptor (beta chain) originates from a study of T cell changes during pregnancy in multiple sclerosis. Here immunoSEQ multiplex PCR was the method, and the copy in TCRdb shows in-frame clones only, minus some. This table has around 56,000 clones, 89% appearing once. The CDR3 consists of 14 residues. V trimming: 5 bases; J trimming: 3 bases; junction bases outside the gene matches: 4. CDR1 is LNHDA, CDR2 SQIVND, per germline (reference sequence). The chain recombines TRBV19 with TRBJ2-7, with TRBD1 matching over 10 bases. The sequence was obtained from a female donor with multiple sclerosis, enrolled in a pregnancy study. Sequencing was performed on peripheral blood, taken after pregnancy. The CDR3 sequence is CASSWGTGVYEQYF. As DNA, the CDR3 is TGTGCCAGTAGTTGGGGGACAGGGGTCTACGAGCAGTACTTC.